Below are 17 T cell receptor beta chains sequenced from a single sample in a study of T-cell reconstitution after alpha-beta-depleted transplantation in children. Preparation of the TCRbeta library used unique molecular identifiers. TCRdb redid the calling of the PCR reads with MiXCR, one entry per CDR3 protein. The sample yields about 580,000 distinct CDR3 sequences, approximately 30% seen once. The sample in question was PBMCs, obtained before TCRalphabeta/CD19-depleted stem cell transplant. These TCRs come from a boy under two years old with Wiskott-Aldrich syndrome, due to receive a stem cell transplant.

The chain couples TRBV15 to TRBJ1-3; D perhaps matches TRBD1 (6 bases). Trimming pared 8 bases from V and 0 bases from J, leaving 14 bases between. The germline CDR1 and CDR2 sequences are LNHNV and YYDKDF (reference sequence). This CDR3 has 15 amino acids. CDR3 coding DNA: TGTGCCACCGAAGTACAGGGATACTCTGGAAACACCATATATTTT. This translates into CATEVQGYSGNTIYF.

V gene TRBV27 combines with J gene TRBJ2-5; D perhaps matches TRBD1 (6 bases). The CDR3 consists of 17 residues. CDR1 MNHEY and CDR2 SMNVEV come from the germline V gene (reference sequence). V lost 2 bases, J lost 0 bases, and 16 bases lay in between. Written as DNA, the CDR3 is TGTGCCAGCAGTTTAGGTCGGATAGGGGGAAACCAAGAGACCCAGTACTTC. It yields the protein CASSLGRIGGNQETQYF.

This clonotype was counted at least ten times. The V and J genes are TRBV7-2 and TRBJ2-1; D possibly corresponds to TRBD2 (5 bases). The CDR3 is made up of 13 amino acids. V was shortened by 1 base and J by 5 bases, with 6 bases between the two germline ends. Germline V CDR1 and CDR2: SGHTA, FQGNSA. The CDR3 region has the DNA TGTGCCAGCAGCTTAGTACTAGACAATGAGCAGTTCTTC. It specifies CASSLVLDNEQFF.

This clonotype was seen a few times. The V call is TRBV18, the J call TRBJ2-7, with no clear D. Trimming shortened V by 0 bases and J by 3 bases, and 9 bases separated the two germline ends. The length of the CDR3 is 14 residues. Germline V gene sequence: CDR1 KGHSH, CDR2 LQKENI. The DNA for the CDR3 is TGTGCCAGCTCACCACCTACGGCAAGCTACGAGCAGTACTTC. This encodes CASSPPTASYEQYF. Looking up the rest from reference TRBV18 and TRBJ2-7 gives the full variable domain: NAGVMQNPRHLVRRRGQEARLRCSPMKGHSHVYWYRQLPEEGLKFMVYLQKENIIDESGMPKERFSAEFPKEGPSILRIQQVVRGDSAAYFCASSPPTASYEQYFGPGTRLTVT.

V gene TRBV10-3 combines with J gene TRBJ1-1, with D unclear. CDR1 ENHRY and CDR2 SYGVKD come from the germline V gene. V lost 2 bases, J lost 6 bases, and 13 bases lay in between. This CDR3 spans 14 amino acids. DNA of the CDR3: TGTGCCATCAGTGAGCTCTCAAGGGTCGCTGAAGCTTTCTTT. Protein sequence: CAISELSRVAEAFF.

The chain couples TRBV15 to TRBJ1-5; D uncertain. Per germline, CDR1 LNHNV and CDR2 YYDKDF (reference sequence). Deletions cut 5 bases from V and 4 bases from J, with 6 bases between. CDR3 length equals 12 residues. The CDR3 here is CATSPLNQPQHF. The CDR3 DNA is TGTGCCACCAGCCCCCTAAATCAGCCCCAGCATTTT.

The V and J genes are TRBV5-1 and TRBJ2-3; 10 nucleotides match TRBD2. The V and J ends lost 7 bases and 4 bases, in that order; junction bases with no gene match: 9. Germline V lookup: CDR1 SGHRS, CDR2 YFSETQ. The CDR3 is 15 amino acids. The CDR3 bases are TGCGCCAGCCGAGACCTAGCGGGAGTCGCAGATACGCAGTATTTT. Residues: CASRDLAGVADTQYF. The complete variable domain, with remaining parts taken from reference TRBV5-1 and TRBJ2-3, reads KAGVTQTPRYLIKTRGQQVTLSCSPISGHRSVSWYQQTPGQGLQFLFEYFSETQRNKGNFPGRFSGRQFSNSRSEMNVSTLELGDSALYLCASRDLAGVADTQYFGPGTRLTVL.

V is TRBV5-1 and J is TRBJ2-2; D ambiguous. Germline CDR1 is SGHRS and CDR2 is YFSETQ. V lost 1 base and J lost 7, with 11 bases in between. The CDR3 is 14 amino acids. DNA of the CDR3: TGCGCCAGCAGCTTGTTTTTTGAAGACGGGGAGCTGTTTTTT. It is translated as CASSLFFEDGELFF.

The V call is TRBV10-2, the J call TRBJ1-3; D is perhaps TRBD1 (6 bases). Germline CDR1 WSHSY, CDR2 SAAADI. This CDR3 is built from 18 residues. V was shortened by 3 bases and J by 1 base, with 19 bases between the two germline ends. The CDR3 coding sequence is TGCGCCAGCAGTGAAGTTTCGCGGACAGCTGAATCTGGAAACACCATATATTTT. Residues: CASSEVSRTAESGNTIYF.

This chain links TRBV5-1 with TRBJ2-1, with a possible D match to TRBD1 (5 bases). Between the trimmed V and J ends, which lost 2 bases and 0 bases, there was a span of 9 bases. CDR3 size: 15 residues. CDR1 and CDR2 (germline): SGHRS, YFSETQ. Here the CDR3 DNA reads TGCGCCAGCAGCTTCAGGGCACCCTCCTACAATGAGCAGTTCTTC. Translated, it gives CASSFRAPSYNEQFF.

The chain links TRBV28 to TRBJ2-1; D is unresolved. V was pared by 6 bases and J by 5 bases, with 8 bases between. The CDR3 extends over 12 amino acids. From germline, CDR1 is MDHEN and CDR2 SYDVKM. CDR3 DNA: TGTGCCAGCAGACCCCGGGACAATGAGCAGTTCTTC. Encoded protein: CASRPRDNEQFF.

This sequence joins TRBV28 and TRBJ2-5; weak D call: TRBD2 (6 bases). Germline V gives CDR1 MDHEN, CDR2 SYDVKM. Deletions cut 1 base from V and 4 bases from J, with 13 bases between. This CDR3 has 15 amino acids. Written as DNA, the CDR3 is TGTGCCAGCAGTTTATTTCGGGGCGGGGTAGAGACCCAGTACTTC. Translated: CASSLFRGGVETQYF.

This clonotype was seen at least ten times. Sequence at one end of the junction differs from germline and may be a read error. CDR3 nucleotide sequence: TGTGCCAGCAGCTTAGGTTCAGGCAATCAGCCCCAGCATTTT. Its translation is CASSLGSGNQPQHF. V usage is TRBV5-1 and J usage is TRBJ1-5; D ambiguous. Germline V CDR1 and CDR2: SGHRS, YFSETQ. This CDR3 is 14 amino acids long.

The genes are TRBV6-1 and TRBJ2-7; no reliable D call. Trimming left V 6 bases short and J 3 bases short, with 15 bases between. This CDR3 contains 14 residues. Germline loops: CDR1 MNHNS, CDR2 SASEGT. The CDR3 sequence: CASSPEIENYEQYF. The CDR3 region has the DNA TGTGCCAGCAGCCCCGAAATTGAAAACTACGAGCAGTACTTC.

This chain connects TRBV20-1 to TRBJ2-5; D gene unclear. The CDR3 spans 13 residues. The V and J ends lost 3 bases and 2 bases respectively, with 10 bases between them. CDR1 is DFQATT, CDR2 SNEGSKA, per germline (reference sequence). CDR3 DNA sequence: TGCAGTGCTAGTTTGGGTAAACAAGAGACCCAGTACTTC. Protein product: CSASLGKQETQYF.

This clonotype occurred a few times. This rearrangement joins TRBV12-3 or TRBV12-4 to TRBJ2-7; TRBD1 matches 9 bases. CDR3 length equals 14 residues. The V and J ends lost 3 bases and 6 bases, in that order; junction bases with no gene match: 6. CDR3 bases: TGTGCCAGCAGTTTTTACCCGGACAGGGGCGAGCAGTACTTC. This gives the protein CASSFYPDRGEQYF.

This clonotype has a handful of counts. The V call is TRBV12-3 or TRBV12-4, the J call TRBJ2-3; D not certain. The V end was cut by 9 bases, the J end by 6 bases, with 16 bases between. This CDR3 region has 13 residues. Written as DNA, the CDR3 is TGTGCCAGTTCAGAGGCTTCTGGTGATACGCAGTATTTT. It encodes CASSEASGDTQYF.